The entry below gives a single T cell receptor beta chain sequence along with its context. Authors' methods: Estimated nucleated cell counts came from reference gene primer amplification. Here immunoSEQ multiplex PCR was the method, and the copy in TCRdb shows in-frame clones only, minus some. V, J and clone size reflect that table, while D and trimming were determined from the DNA. Among roughly 90,000 clones listed, around 86% were seen once. Germline CDR1 reads SGHRS; CDR2 reads YFSETQ. The CDR3 is made up of 16 amino acids. V lost 4 bases to trimming and J lost 4 bases, with 18 bases between them. This record belongs to a study of blood T cell repertoires in COVID-19. Study-level background: The United States, Italy and Spain were the sources of the acute and convalescent COVID-19 samples. PBMCs, B-cell-depleted T cells, or T cells provided the cDNA or gDNA that made up the material.

The TCR was taken from a woman at least 80 years old with active or convalescent COVID-19. The rearrangement links TRBV5-1 to TRBJ1-3, with a weak D call TRBD1 (6 bases). The sample was peripheral blood. The CDR3 loop reads CASSPSMGAPGNTIYF. The CDR3 nucleotides are TGCGCCAGCAGCCCATCAATGGGGGCGCCGGGAAACACCATATATTTT.